The rows below give T cell receptor beta chains drawn from one sample of a study of T-cell reconstitution after alpha-beta-depleted transplantation in children. A single record per CDR3 protein comes from TCRdb applying MiXCR to the PCR reads. This sample has approximately 1,000,000 distinct CDR3 sequences; about 30% occur once, and the top ten carry about 28%. Source: PBMCs, mostly from graft donor cells, taken 360 days after TCRalphabeta/CD19-depleted stem cell transplant. The receptors shown here come from a boy younger than two who had a stem cell transplant for SCID, so the T cells may come from the graft donor. Each CDR3 is given with its conserved first and last residue. D genes are given only for firm matches. Clone size is stated in some rows and not others, as once, few, many or a class when expanded.

D: .
V: TRBV5-6
J: TRBJ2-3
size: .
length: 15
DNA: TGTGCCAGCAGCCGCTTTGGATTGGACACAGATACGCAGTATTTT
CDR3: CASSRFGLDTDTQYF

D: TRBD1
V: TRBV6-1
J: TRBJ1-2
size: .
length: 15
DNA: TGTGCCAGCTCTCCGACAGGGGTCATTAACTATGGCTACACCTTC
CDR3: CASSPTGVINYGYTF

D: .
V: TRBV15
J: TRBJ2-1
size: .
length: 14
DNA: TGTGCCACCAGCAGTAGGGGTGGGGGCGATGAGCAGTTCTTC
CDR3: CATSSRGGGDEQFF

D: .
V: TRBV29-1
J: TRBJ2-3
size: few
length: 15
DNA: TGCAGCGTTGAAGATCGGGGCAGGGGGGCAGATACGCAGTATTTT
CDR3: CSVEDRGRGADTQYF

D: .
V: TRBV5-1
J: TRBJ1-1
size: .
length: 16
DNA: TGCGCCAGCAGCTTGGGACTGGGAGGTGTAAACACTGAAGCTTTCTTT
CDR3: CASSLGLGGVNTEAFF

D: TRBD1
V: TRBV9
J: TRBJ2-3
size: .
length: 13
DNA: TGTGCCAGCAGCGTCGATTACAGGGGATCGGAGTATTTT
CDR3: CASSVDYRGSEYF

D: TRBD1
V: TRBV28
J: TRBJ2-7
size: .
length: 13
DNA: TGTGCCAGCAGTTTGCGGGACAGGTACGAGCAGTACTTC
CDR3: CASSLRDRYEQYF

D: TRBD1
V: TRBV18
J: TRBJ2-7
size: .
length: 12
DNA: TGTGCCAGCGGACGGACAGGGACCGAGCAGTACTTC
CDR3: CASGRTGTEQYF

D: .
V: TRBV10-3
J: TRBJ1-2
size: .
length: 11
DNA: TGTGCCATCAGTGACAGGGCTGGCTACACCTTC
CDR3: CAISDRAGYTF

D: .
V: TRBV4-3
J: TRBJ2-6
size: many
length: 17
DNA: TGCGCCAGCAGCCAAGAGGGGATTTTTGGGGGCCCCAACGTCCTGACTTTC
CDR3: CASSQEGIFGGPNVLTF

D: TRBD2
V: TRBV5-1
J: TRBJ2-1
size: .
length: 18
DNA: TGCGCCAGCAGCACAGGACTAGCGGGGGCCCCCTCCTACAATGAGCAGTTCTTC
CDR3: CASSTGLAGAPSYNEQFF

D: .
V: TRBV11-2
J: TRBJ2-1
size: .
length: 13
DNA: TGTGCCAGCAGCCTCGACCCACACAATGAGCAGTTCTTC
CDR3: CASSLDPHNEQFF

D: TRBD2
V: TRBV20-1
J: TRBJ2-5
size: few
length: 15
DNA: TGCAGTGCTAGAGCCCCACTAGCGGGGGATGAGACCCAGTACTTC
CDR3: CSARAPLAGDETQYF

D: .
V: TRBV18
J: TRBJ1-1
size: .
length: 17
DNA: TGTGCCAGCTCACCACTTCTCAAGGGTCCGATAGACACTGAAGCTTTCTTT
CDR3: CASSPLLKGPIDTEAFF

D: .
V: TRBV10-2
J: TRBJ1-5
size: few
length: 12
DNA: TGCGCCGGAGGGAATAGCAATCAGCCCCAGCATTTT
CDR3: CAGGNSNQPQHF

D: TRBD2
V: TRBV4-2
J: TRBJ2-3
size: .
length: 17
DNA: TGTGCCAGCAGCCAGGCGATAGCGGGACTTAGCACAGATACGCAGTATTTT
CDR3: CASSQAIAGLSTDTQYF

D: .
V: TRBV5-1
J: TRBJ2-7
size: few
length: 16
DNA: TGCGCCAGCAGCTCCCACCTCCATGGGGCCGGGAACGAGCAGTACTTC
CDR3: CASSSHLHGAGNEQYF

D: .
V: TRBV6-5
J: TRBJ1-2
size: .
length: 16
DNA: TGTGCCAGCAGTTACTCCGCCCAGGGTTATGACTATGGCTACACCTTC
CDR3: CASSYSAQGYDYGYTF

D: TRBD1
V: TRBV12-3/TRBV12-4
J: TRBJ2-1
size: few
length: 17
DNA: TGTGCCAGCAGTTTAGCTGGGGACAGGGGGCCTAACAATGAGCAGTTCTTC
CDR3: CASSLAGDRGPNNEQFF

D: .
V: TRBV6-1
J: TRBJ2-7
size: .
length: 14
DNA: TGTGCCAGCAGTGAACCCCTAATCCTCTACGAGCAGTACTTC
CDR3: CASSEPLILYEQYF

D: .
V: TRBV20-1
J: TRBJ2-7
size: .
length: 12
DNA: TGCAGTGCTAGGGCGGCAGGGTACGAGCAGTACTTC
CDR3: CSARAAGYEQYF